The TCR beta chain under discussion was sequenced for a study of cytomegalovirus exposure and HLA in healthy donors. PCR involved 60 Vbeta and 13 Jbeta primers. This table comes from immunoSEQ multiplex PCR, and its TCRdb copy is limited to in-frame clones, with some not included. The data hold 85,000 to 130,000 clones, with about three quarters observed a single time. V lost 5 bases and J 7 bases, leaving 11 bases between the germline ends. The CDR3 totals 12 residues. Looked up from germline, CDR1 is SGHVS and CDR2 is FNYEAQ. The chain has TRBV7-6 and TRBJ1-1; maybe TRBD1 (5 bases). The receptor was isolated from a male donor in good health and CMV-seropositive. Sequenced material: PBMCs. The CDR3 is CASSRGGVEAFF. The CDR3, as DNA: TGTGCCAGCAGCCGTGGGGGGGTTGAAGCTTTCTTT.